The 9 T cell receptor beta chains given below trace back to one sample, sequenced in a study of beta chain features in type 1 diabetes. The investigators reverse transcribed all of the isolated RNA, so they sequenced expressed TCRB transcripts. Clones were read by immunoSEQ multiplex PCR, and TCRdb kept only the in-frame ones, dropping some. This table holds 150,000 or so clones, roughly 9% found once. Source material: central memory CD4+ T cells from blood. All receptors derive from a young woman in good health.

This chain links TRBV30 with TRBJ1-4; D remains ambiguous. The germline V and J ends were trimmed by 3 bases and 8 bases, with 10 bases remaining between them. The length of the CDR3 is 12 residues. CDR1 GTSNPN and CDR2 SVGIG come from the germline V gene (reference sequence). The CDR3 here is CAWRKVSEKLFF. In DNA, the CDR3 is TGTGCCTGGAGAAAAGTTAGCGAAAAACTGTTTTTT.

V and J are TRBV7-3 and TRBJ1-1; a possible D gene is TRBD1 (6 bases). Looked up from germline, CDR1 is SGHTA and CDR2 is FQGTGA. Trimming stripped 5 bases from V and 7 bases from J, with 14 bases between. CDR3 length equals 13 residues. The CDR3 nucleotides read TGTGCCAGCAGCCAGACTGGGGGCCTTGAAGCTTTCTTT. Protein: CASSQTGGLEAFF.

This sequence joins TRBV30 and TRBJ2-7, with D perhaps TRBD1 (6 bases). The germline V and J ends were trimmed by 2 bases and 2 bases, with 10 bases remaining between them. The germline V gene has CDR1 GTSNPN and CDR2 SVGIG (reference sequence). The CDR3 contains 13 residues. CDR3 sequence: CAWSSGTTYEQYF. The CDR3 DNA is TGTGCCTGGAGTTCGGGGACAACCTACGAGCAGTACTTC.

In its sample, this clone was seen a few times. This chain links TRBV6-5 with TRBJ2-7; maybe TRBD2 (5 bases). The CDR3 runs to 14 residues. Deletions cut 5 bases from V and 3 bases from J, with 14 bases between. The V gene's germline CDR1 is MNHEY and CDR2 SVGAGI. DNA of the CDR3: TGTGCCAGCAGTCAGAGGGCCCTACTCTACGAGCAGTACTTC. This codes for CASSQRALLYEQYF.

This clone has more than one count but fewer than ten. This sequence joins TRBV9 and TRBJ1-2, with D possibly matching TRBD1 (5 bases). Germline CDR1 reads SGDLS; CDR2 reads YYNGEE. Trimming removed 4 bases at V and 1 base at J, with 14 bases between. This CDR3 spans 15 amino acids. DNA for the CDR3: TGTGCCAGCAGCCCTTCATCAGGGATTAACTATGGCTACACCTTC. Protein product: CASSPSSGINYGYTF.

This chain joins TRBV30 and TRBJ2-5; TRBD1 is a possible D gene (6 bases). The ends were cut back, 0 bases at V and 6 bases at J, with 14 bases in the middle. The CDR3 is 14 amino acids. Germline CDR1 GTSNPN, CDR2 SVGIG (reference sequence). The CDR3 nucleotides read TGTGCCTGGAGTGTACGAGGGGGATCGCAGACCCAGTACTTC. It encodes CAWSVRGGSQTQYF. The variable domain in full, with the rest retrieved from reference TRBV30 and TRBJ2-5, is SQTIHQWPATLVQPVGSPLSLECTVEGTSNPNLYWYRQAAGRGLQLLFYSVGIGQISSEVPQNLSASRPQDRQFILSSKKLLLSDSGFYLCAWSVRGGSQTQYFGPGTRLLVL.

This clone was seen only a few times. The genes are TRBV14 and TRBJ2-5, with 7 bases identical to TRBD2. V lost 0 bases and J lost 5; bases outside the gene matches: 6. The V gene's germline CDR1 is SGHDN and CDR2 FVKESK. The CDR3 spans 15 residues. The CDR3 reads CASSQEGLLAETQYF. The CDR3 DNA reads TGTGCCAGCAGCCAAGAGGGACTATTGGCGGAGACCCAGTACTTC.

This clone was observed a few times. The chain couples TRBV7-9 to TRBJ1-1, with 9 bases that match TRBD1. The CDR3 runs to 14 residues. Looked up from germline, CDR1 is SEHNR and CDR2 is FQNEAQ (reference sequence). Unmatched junction bases numbered 5, after V lost 0 bases and J lost 9 bases. The CDR3 DNA sequence: TGTGCCAGCAGCTTAGCGGCGGGACAGGGAAAAGCTTTCTTT. Amino acid sequence: CASSLAAGQGKAFF.

This clone was observed a handful of times. CDR3 sequence: CASSQAGTSGRRETQYF. The CDR3 DNA reads as TGTGCCAGCAGCCAAGCGGGGACTAGCGGGAGGAGGGAGACCCAGTACTTC. The chain combines TRBV4-2 with TRBJ2-5; TRBD2 agrees at 15 bases. The CDR3 spans 17 residues. With V trimmed by 1 base and J by 5 bases, 5 bases remained unmatched. The germline gives CDR1 LGHNA, CDR2 YNFKEQ.